A selection of T cell receptor beta chains follows, all from one sample in a study of T-cell memory formation after mild COVID-19. TCRdb itself ran the 5' RACE reads through MiXCR, one entry per CDR3 protein. The profile shows some 410,000 distinct CDR3 sequences, about a quarter of them singletons. The source material was PBMCs or a T cell subset sorted from them (not recorded which). The receptors shown here come from an adult woman who had mild COVID-19 (a few samples of this study predate the infection). Cell type and time point are not known. The CDR3 runs from the conserved cysteine through the conserved F or W. Each record gives: CDR3 DNA, CDR3 protein, V gene, D gene, J gene, clone size. A D gene is named only where the DNA matches it firmly. Expanded clones are given a class, and other clones once, few, many or no size at all.

TGTGCCAGCAGCTCTACGACAGGGGACTATGGCTACACCTTC	CASSSTTGDYGYTF	TRBV11-2	TRBD1	TRBJ1-2	few
TGTGCCACCAGCAGGGGACGGGACACCTATCAGCCCCAGCATTTT	CATSRGRDTYQPQHF	TRBV15	NA	TRBJ1-5	once
TGCGCCAGCAGCTTAACAGGAATCGATGGCTACACCTTC	CASSLTGIDGYTF	TRBV5-1	NA	TRBJ1-2	NA
TGCGCCAGCAGCCCCCTTGGGGTGGACACCGGGGAGCTGTTTTTT	CASSPLGVDTGELFF	TRBV4-1	NA	TRBJ2-2	NA
TGTGCCAGCAATCGACAGGGGAAGAATGAGCAGTTCTTC	CASNRQGKNEQFF	TRBV9	TRBD1	TRBJ2-1	NA
NA	CASSFGEGVDEAFF	TRBV5-5	NA	TRBJ1-1	few
TGTGCCAGTAGTATACGGACAGGTGGCGGCTACACCTTC	CASSIRTGGGYTF	TRBV19	TRBD1	TRBJ1-2	NA
TGTGCCACCAGTGATACCTCCGGGACAGGACTCACCGGGGAGCTGTTTTTT	CATSDTSGTGLTGELFF	TRBV24-1	TRBD1	TRBJ2-2	NA
TGTGCCAGCAGTGGTCAGGGGGGCCCCTACGAGCAGTACTTC	CASSGQGGPYEQYF	TRBV2	NA	TRBJ2-7	NA
TGTGCCATCGGGAAGGGCTCGCAAGAGACCCAGTACTTC	CAIGKGSQETQYF	TRBV10-3	NA	TRBJ2-5	NA
TGCAGCCATCAAACTCGGTTCCCCCGGGGGGGGGATGATGAGCAGTTCTTC	CSHQTRFPRGGDDEQFF	TRBV29-1	TRBD2	TRBJ2-1	NA
TGTGCCAGCAGGGCCCCGGGGGATACGCAGTATTTT	CASRAPGDTQYF	TRBV6-1	NA	TRBJ2-3	few
TGTGCCACCAGTGACCCGGGACAGAACTACGAGCAGTACTTC	CATSDPGQNYEQYF	TRBV24-1	TRBD1	TRBJ2-7	NA
TGTGCCAGCAGCGTAGCTGGAGGCGGGAGGGTAGGCGAGCAGTACTTC	CASSVAGGGRVGEQYF	TRBV9	TRBD2	TRBJ2-7	NA
TGCGCCAGCAGCCCGGGACAGATCAACACTGAAGCTTTCTTT	CASSPGQINTEAFF	TRBV5-1	TRBD1	TRBJ1-1	few
TGTGCCAGCAGGAACACTCCTGGGAATGAAAAACTGTTTTTT	CASRNTPGNEKLFF	TRBV12-3/TRBV12-4	NA	TRBJ1-4	few
TGCAGCGTATGGACCCCCCAGGGGGAGACCCAGTACTTC	CSVWTPQGETQYF	TRBV29-1	NA	TRBJ2-5	few
TGTGCCAGCAGTGAATTGGGCAGGGGAGACTATGGCTACACCTTC	CASSELGRGDYGYTF	TRBV2	NA	TRBJ1-2	NA
TGTGCCAGCAGGACGTGGACAGGGGGTTACAATGAGCAGTTCTTC	CASRTWTGGYNEQFF	TRBV27	TRBD1	TRBJ2-1	few
TGTGCCAGCAGTTTAGGTCAAGGCAGGAGCTCCTACGAGCAGTACTTC	CASSLGQGRSSYEQYF	TRBV12-3/TRBV12-4	NA	TRBJ2-7	NA
TGTGCCAGCAGCCAAGGACGGGTCTCAGTCTACACAGATACGCAGTATTTT	CASSQGRVSVYTDTQYF	TRBV4-2	NA	TRBJ2-3	NA
TGTGCCAGCAGCGCTACTCTAGCAGAAGAGACCCAGTACTTC	CASSATLAEETQYF	TRBV7-2	NA	TRBJ2-5	NA
TGCAGTGCTGTACCGGTGGAGAGGATGAACACTGAAGCTTTCTTT	CSAVPVERMNTEAFF	TRBV20-1	NA	TRBJ1-1	NA
TGTGCCAGTTCGGCTTGGAATGAGCAGTTCTTC	CASSAWNEQFF	TRBV6-1	NA	TRBJ2-1	NA
TGTGCCAGCAGCGGATCCGGGACAGGGGACGGCTACACCTTC	CASSGSGTGDGYTF	TRBV13	TRBD1	TRBJ1-2	few
TGTGCCAGCAGCGTAGACAACACAGATACGCAGTATTTT	CASSVDNTDTQYF	TRBV9	NA	TRBJ2-3	NA
TGTGCCAGCAGTTACTCTACTAGCGGGAGCCCATTCACCCATCCCTACGAGCAGTACTTC	CASSYSTSGSPFTHPYEQYF	TRBV6-2/TRBV6-3	TRBD2	TRBJ2-7	NA
TGTGCCAGCAGCCGAGACAGGACCACCTCCTACGAGCAGTACTTC	CASSRDRTTSYEQYF	TRBV9	NA	TRBJ2-7	NA
TGTGCCAGCAGCGTAGGCGTACAGAACACTGAAGCTTTCTTT	CASSVGVQNTEAFF	TRBV9	NA	TRBJ1-1	NA
TGTGCCAGCAGCTTACGCCCTCTAGCGGGGGTCACAGATACGCAGTATTTT	CASSLRPLAGVTDTQYF	TRBV7-3	TRBD2	TRBJ2-3	NA
TGTGCCAGCAGCTTAGCAGCACTCCGGGACTCAACCTCACAGGGCTATGGCTACACCTTC	CASSLAALRDSTSQGYGYTF	TRBV7-9	NA	TRBJ1-2	few
TGTGCCAGCAGCTCACAGACTAGCGGGAGTAGTCTGGGGGCCAACGTCCTGACTTTC	CASSSQTSGSSLGANVLTF	TRBV5-6	TRBD2	TRBJ2-6	NA
TGTGCCAGCTCACCTCGGGGACAGGGGGCGGAAGGCTACACCTTC	CASSPRGQGAEGYTF	TRBV18	TRBD1	TRBJ1-2	NA
TGTGCCAGCAGCACGACAGGGGTTCAGCCCCAGCATTTT	CASSTTGVQPQHF	TRBV13	TRBD1	TRBJ1-5	NA
TGTGCCAGCAGGAACTCGGGGGGGCGGAGCACCGGGGAGCTGTTTTTT	CASRNSGGRSTGELFF	TRBV6-2/TRBV6-3	TRBD2	TRBJ2-2	few
TGTGCCAGCTCACCCTCGCTAGTACAGAATGAGCAGTTCTTC	CASSPSLVQNEQFF	TRBV18	NA	TRBJ2-1	NA
TGTGCCAGCAGCTTCAACGTAGGTTACGAGCAGTACTTC	CASSFNVGYEQYF	TRBV7-2	NA	TRBJ2-7	NA
TGTGCCAGCAGCTTAGCCCGGGGCCGAGGGGCCGGGGAGCTGTTTTTT	CASSLARGRGAGELFF	TRBV11-1	NA	TRBJ2-2	NA
TGTGCCAGCAGTTCCGGACAGGGGGCTGTCACCAGTCATACGCAGTATTTT	CASSSGQGAVTSHTQYF	TRBV25-1	TRBD1	TRBJ2-3	few
TGTGCCAGCAGTCGACAGAAATATAGCAATCAGCCCCAGCATTTT	CASSRQKYSNQPQHF	TRBV12-3/TRBV12-4	NA	TRBJ1-5	NA
TGTGCCAGCAGTTACTCTTATGGGGGCACAGATACGCAGTATTTT	CASSYSYGGTDTQYF	TRBV6-5	NA	TRBJ2-3	NA